The present TCR beta chain was sequenced within a study of T-cell reconstitution after alpha-beta-depleted transplantation in children. During its preparation, the TCRbeta library received unique molecular identifiers. TCRdb reprocessed the PCR reads with MiXCR, giving one entry per CDR3 protein. The profile shows about 400,000 distinct CDR3 sequences, roughly 15% of them singletons. Germline V CDR1 and CDR2: KGHSH, LQKENI. The CDR3 covers 13 residues. Trimming removed 2 bases at V and 6 bases at J, with 11 bases between. In its sample, this clonotype was seen a few times. The sequence was collected from a human donor who donated a stem cell graft to a child with Fanconi anemia. The sample consisted of PBMCs, taken from the stem cell graft. V is TRBV18 and J is TRBJ2-7; a weak D match, TRBD1 (5 bases). Here the CDR3 reads CASSPTSQGEQYF. CDR3 coding DNA: TGTGCCAGCTCACCAACCTCTCAGGGCGAGCAGTACTTC.